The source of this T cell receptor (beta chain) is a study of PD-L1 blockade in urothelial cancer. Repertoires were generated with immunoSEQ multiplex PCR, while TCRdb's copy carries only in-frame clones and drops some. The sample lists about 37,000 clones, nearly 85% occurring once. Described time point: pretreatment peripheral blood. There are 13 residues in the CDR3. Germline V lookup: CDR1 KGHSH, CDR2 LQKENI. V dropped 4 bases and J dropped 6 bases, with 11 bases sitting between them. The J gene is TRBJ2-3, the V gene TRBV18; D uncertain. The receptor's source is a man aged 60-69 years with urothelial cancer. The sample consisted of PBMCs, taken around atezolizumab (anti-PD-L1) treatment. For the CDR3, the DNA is TGTGCCAGCTCACGAACGGGTCGGGATACGCAGTATTTT. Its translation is CASSRTGRDTQYF.